A selection of T cell receptor beta chains follows, all from one sample in a study of radiotherapy plus CTLA-4 blockade in lung cancer. Here immunoSEQ multiplex PCR was the method, and the copy in TCRdb shows in-frame clones only, minus some. The data show roughly 100,000 clones, around 86% seen once. This specimen consisted of peripheral blood, obtained from a patient treated with radiotherapy plus ipilimumab. The source of these receptors is a human donor with non-small cell lung cancer who had a partial response to radiotherapy plus ipilimumab. CDR3s include the opening cysteine and the closing phenylalanine or tryptophan. Each record gives: J gene, D gene, clone size, V gene, CDR3 DNA, CDR3 protein. The D gene is left open where the match is weak. Expanded clones are given a class, and other clones once, few, many or no size at all.

j_gene: TRBJ2-5; d_gene: -; abundance: once; v_gene: TRBV30; CDR3nt: TGTGCCTCAATGCGGACAGTACAAGAGACCCAGTACTTC; CDR3aa: CASMRTVQETQYF
j_gene: TRBJ2-1; d_gene: TRBD2; abundance: -; v_gene: TRBV7-2; CDR3nt: TGTGCCAGCAGCCGGTTTGCGGGAGCCTCCTACAATGAGCAGTTCTTC; CDR3aa: CASSRFAGASYNEQFF
j_gene: TRBJ2-7; d_gene: -; abundance: -; v_gene: TRBV9; CDR3nt: TGTGCCAGCAGCGCGCAGTCAGGGTTAGGCGAGCAGTACTTC; CDR3aa: CASSAQSGLGEQYF
j_gene: TRBJ1-3; d_gene: TRBD1; abundance: few; v_gene: TRBV5-4; CDR3nt: TGTGCCAGCAGCTTGCCAGGGGGTTCTGGAAACACCATATATTTT; CDR3aa: CASSLPGGSGNTIYF
j_gene: TRBJ2-1; d_gene: TRBD1; abundance: -; v_gene: TRBV11-2; CDR3nt: TGTGCCAGCAGCTTAGAATACTCCGGGACAGGGGGTTACAATGAGCAGTTCTTC; CDR3aa: CASSLEYSGTGGYNEQFF
j_gene: TRBJ2-7; d_gene: -; abundance: -; v_gene: TRBV9; CDR3nt: TGTGCCAGCAGCGTAGCTACTGGGGGCAGGGGCAAGGAGCAGTACTTC; CDR3aa: CASSVATGGRGKEQYF
j_gene: TRBJ2-3; d_gene: TRBD1; abundance: few; v_gene: TRBV28; CDR3nt: TGTGCCAGCAGTTTACAACAGGGGGATACGCAGTATTTT; CDR3aa: CASSLQQGDTQYF
j_gene: TRBJ2-7; d_gene: TRBD2; abundance: -; v_gene: TRBV7-2; CDR3nt: TGTGCCAGCAGCTTAGAGGGAGGGTCCTACGAGCAGTACTTC; CDR3aa: CASSLEGGSYEQYF
j_gene: TRBJ2-7; d_gene: -; abundance: once; v_gene: TRBV5-1; CDR3nt: TGCGCCAGCAGCGCCTCGGGTGTAGCGGCCTACGAGCAGTACTTC; CDR3aa: CASSASGVAAYEQYF
j_gene: TRBJ2-1; d_gene: TRBD2; abundance: -; v_gene: TRBV6-1; CDR3nt: TGTGCCAGCAGTGAATGGACTAGCGGGACCTACAATGAGCAGTTCTTC; CDR3aa: CASSEWTSGTYNEQFF
j_gene: TRBJ2-7; d_gene: TRBD1; abundance: -; v_gene: TRBV27; CDR3nt: TGTGCCAGCAGACTGACGGGACAGGGTAGGGGCGAGCAGTACTTC; CDR3aa: CASRLTGQGRGEQYF
j_gene: TRBJ1-2; d_gene: TRBD1; abundance: -; v_gene: TRBV6-6; CDR3nt: TGTGCCAGCAGTTCTAGACAGGGGGGTCATGGCTACACCTTC; CDR3aa: CASSSRQGGHGYTF
j_gene: TRBJ2-7; d_gene: -; abundance: -; v_gene: TRBV19; CDR3nt: TGTGCCAGTAGTATAGCCGGGAACGAGCAGTACTTC; CDR3aa: CASSIAGNEQYF
j_gene: TRBJ2-5; d_gene: -; abundance: few; v_gene: TRBV5-1; CDR3nt: TGCGCCAGCAGATCTGATGGGGGGGAGACCCAGTACTTC; CDR3aa: CASRSDGGETQYF
j_gene: TRBJ1-5; d_gene: -; abundance: -; v_gene: TRBV7-9; CDR3nt: TGTGCCAGCAGCTCCGGACAGAGCAATCAGCCCCAGCATTTT; CDR3aa: CASSSGQSNQPQHF
j_gene: TRBJ2-7; d_gene: TRBD2; abundance: few; v_gene: TRBV28; CDR3nt: TGTGCCAGCAATGTCGGGCTAGCGGGAGCGATATCCTACGAGCAGTACTTC; CDR3aa: CASNVGLAGAISYEQYF
j_gene: TRBJ2-7; d_gene: -; abundance: -; v_gene: TRBV11-2; CDR3nt: TGTGCCAGCAGCTTAGACAGCGGGACAACCTACGAGCAGTACTTC; CDR3aa: CASSLDSGTTYEQYF
j_gene: TRBJ1-1; d_gene: -; abundance: -; v_gene: TRBV10-3; CDR3nt: TGTGCCATCAGGGTGGACAGAGAAGCTTTCTTT; CDR3aa: CAIRVDREAFF
j_gene: TRBJ2-3; d_gene: -; abundance: -; v_gene: TRBV18; CDR3nt: TGTGCCAGCTCACCACCGGGCCGACAAAATACGCAGTATTTT; CDR3aa: CASSPPGRQNTQYF
j_gene: TRBJ2-7; d_gene: -; abundance: -; v_gene: TRBV6-1; CDR3nt: TGTGCCAGCAGTGAAGCGCTTACAGGGAGCTCCTACGAGCAGTACTTC; CDR3aa: CASSEALTGSSYEQYF
j_gene: TRBJ2-3; d_gene: -; abundance: -; v_gene: TRBV18; CDR3nt: TGTGCCAGCTCGCCGACAGGCCTCGGGGATACGCAGTATTTT; CDR3aa: CASSPTGLGDTQYF
j_gene: TRBJ2-5; d_gene: TRBD1; abundance: -; v_gene: TRBV4-1; CDR3nt: TGCGCCAGCAGCCAAGAAAGTGGGACAGGGGGAGGCCAAGAGACCCAGTACTTC; CDR3aa: CASSQESGTGGGQETQYF
j_gene: TRBJ1-2; d_gene: -; abundance: -; v_gene: TRBV4-1; CDR3nt: TGCGCCAGCAGCCAAGGACCAGCAGCGAACTATGGCTACACCTTC; CDR3aa: CASSQGPAANYGYTF
j_gene: TRBJ1-1; d_gene: TRBD1; abundance: -; v_gene: TRBV2; CDR3nt: TGTGCCAGCAGTCAAGACAGGGTGAACACTGAAGCTTTCTTT; CDR3aa: CASSQDRVNTEAFF
j_gene: TRBJ1-5; d_gene: -; abundance: -; v_gene: TRBV2; CDR3nt: TGTGCCAGCAGGGGAGGGATTCATAGCAATCAGCCCCAGCATTTT; CDR3aa: CASRGGIHSNQPQHF
j_gene: TRBJ1-1; d_gene: -; abundance: -; v_gene: TRBV5-1; CDR3nt: TGCGCCAGCAGCGGAGGGGCCTCTAACACTGAGGCTTTCTTT; CDR3aa: CASSGGASNTEAFF
j_gene: TRBJ2-5; d_gene: TRBD2; abundance: -; v_gene: TRBV7-3; CDR3nt: TGTGCCAGCAGCTTATCCCATGCGGGAGGGGGGGAGACCCAGTACTTC; CDR3aa: CASSLSHAGGGETQYF
j_gene: TRBJ2-2; d_gene: -; abundance: -; v_gene: TRBV28; CDR3nt: TGTGCCAGCAGTTGGCGCGGGGGCGAGAACACCGGGGAGCTGTTTTTT; CDR3aa: CASSWRGGENTGELFF